This T cell receptor beta chain appears in the sequencing data of a study of blood T cell repertoires in COVID-19. The assay was immunoSEQ multiplex PCR, and TCRdb's table has in-frame clones only and misses some. This sample has 210,000 or so clones, with under 85% found just once. The clonotype originates from a woman aged 25-40 years with COVID-19, enrolled during active disease. Sequenced material: peripheral blood.

The CDR3 protein is CASSKARGGGSYEQYF. The CDR3 coding sequence is TGTGCCAGCAGCAAGGCCCGTGGGGGGGGTAGCTACGAGCAGTACTTC. The chain has TRBV21-1 and TRBJ2-7; the table assigns TRBD2, which was not confirmed against the DNA. TRBV21-1 is a listed pseudogene. CDR3 length: 16 amino acids.